These 9 T cell receptor beta chains were sequenced from one sample in a study of cytomegalovirus exposure and HLA in healthy donors. Primers included in the PCR were 60 Vbeta and 13 Jbeta primers. The protocol was immunoSEQ multiplex PCR, while the TCRdb copy is restricted to in-frame clones and leaves out a portion. This sample has fewer than 200,000 clones, with 70% to 85% found just once. Sequences were obtained from PBMCs. The receptors were gathered from a middle-aged man in good health and CMV-seronegative.

The V and J genes are TRBV2 and TRBJ2-5; the match to TRBD2 covers 7 bases. The end of the DNA aligns better with TRBJ2-7, so the J call may be wrong. CDR3 length equals 12 residues. In germline, CDR1 is SNHLY, CDR2 FYNNEI. Here the CDR3 DNA reads TGTGCCAGCAGAATCGGGGGGAGCGAGCAGTACTTC. This encodes CASRIGGSEQYF.

The rearrangement links TRBV9 to TRBJ2-1, with unresolved D. Trimming shortened V by 4 bases and J by 9 bases, and 11 bases separated the two germline ends. Germline V gene sequence: CDR1 SGDLS, CDR2 YYNGEE. The CDR3 is 12 residues long. CDR3 amino acids: CASSQAGSEQFF. CDR3 DNA: TGTGCCAGCAGCCAGGCTGGGTCTGAGCAGTTCTTC.

This chain uses TRBV4-1 with TRBJ2-7; 9 bases agree with TRBD1. This CDR3 contains 15 residues. Losses at the gene ends were 1 base for V and 7 bases for J; bases not matched to a gene: 8. The germline V gene encodes CDR1 MGHRA and CDR2 YSYEKL. CDR3 coding DNA: TGCGCCAGCAGCCAAGTGGACAGGGGCTGGGAAGAGCAGTACTTC. It yields the protein CASSQVDRGWEEQYF.

The V call is TRBV5-4, the J call TRBJ2-3; the D gene is possibly TRBD2 (6 bases). This CDR3 has 16 residues. V was pared by 1 base and J by 2 bases, with 14 bases between. CDR1 and CDR2 from the germline V gene are SGHNT and YYREEE (reference sequence). This CDR3 reads CASSLISGGNTDTQYF. For the CDR3, the DNA is TGTGCCAGCAGCTTGATTTCCGGGGGTAACACAGATACGCAGTATTTT.

This clone was recorded only once. The V call is TRBV6-5, the J call TRBJ1-1; D gene uncertain. The CDR3 spans 13 residues. V lost 6 bases, J lost 1 base, and 9 bases lay in between. The V gene's germline CDR1 is MNHEY and CDR2 SVGAGI. CDR3 nucleotides: TGTGCCAGCAGCCTACCTGGGAACACTGAAGCTTTCTTT. Translated: CASSLPGNTEAFF.

This clone was detected a few times. The chain joins TRBV30 to TRBJ1-3, with D hard to call. The CDR3 totals 16 residues. Looked up from germline, CDR1 is GTSNPN and CDR2 is SVGIG (reference sequence). V lost 0 bases, J lost 3 bases, and 15 bases lay in between. This chain's CDR3 is CAWSVRSGLSGNTIYF. DNA for the CDR3: TGTGCCTGGAGTGTACGGTCCGGACTCAGTGGAAACACCATATATTTT.

The CDR3 here is CASRPATGKYYGYTF. The CDR3 coding sequence is TGTGCCAGCAGGCCCGCTACAGGGAAGTACTATGGCTACACCTTC. The chain employs TRBV6-1 and TRBJ1-2, with D perhaps TRBD1 (6 bases). Germline loops: CDR1 MNHNS, CDR2 SASEGT. CDR3 size: 15 residues. The germline V and J ends were trimmed by 6 bases and 3 bases, with 17 bases remaining between them.

This chain links TRBV19 with TRBJ1-2, with 9 bases fitting TRBD1. In germline, CDR1 is LNHDA, CDR2 SQIVND (reference sequence). V lost 6 bases to trimming and J lost 6 bases; unmatched junction nucleotides: 5. The CDR3 extends over 13 amino acids. The CDR3 protein is CASSLGTGNGYTF. The DNA of the CDR3 is TGTGCCAGTAGCCTGGGGACAGGGAATGGCTACACCTTC.

The rearrangement joins TRBV6-5 to TRBJ1-1; 7 bases fit TRBD1. The CDR3 totals 16 residues. The trim removed 0 bases at V and 5 bases at J, leaving 9 bases unmatched. CDR1 is MNHEY, CDR2 SVGAGI, per germline. This chain's CDR3 is CASSYSGRGPGTEAFF. CDR3 DNA sequence: TGTGCCAGCAGTTACTCTGGAAGGGGGCCCGGAACTGAAGCTTTCTTT.